This T cell receptor (beta chain) was found in a study of blood T cell repertoires in COVID-19. Study in general: The study drew acute and convalescent COVID-19 samples from the United States, Italy and Spain. T cells, B-cell-depleted T cells, or PBMCs provided the cDNA or gDNA that served as material.

The J segment lost 7 bases and the V segment lost 6 bases, leaving 6 bases of the junction unmatched. CDR1 and CDR2 from the germline V gene are KGHSH and LQKENI. The CDR3 contains 14 residues. Study processing details: For nucleated cells, counts were estimated from reference gene primer amplification. Data came from immunoSEQ multiplex PCR; TCRdb stores just in-frame clones and leaves some out. That table gives V, J and clone size, and the DNA gave D and trimming. Here the sample spans approximately 81,000 clones, around 82% being singletons. This receptor was taken from a human donor in a cohort sampled during active COVID-19. Sample: peripheral blood. The chain recombines TRBV18 with TRBJ1-6; 7 nucleotides agree with TRBD1. Here the CDR3 DNA reads TGTGCCAGCTCCCAGGGGGACAGCAATTCACCCCTCCACTTT. Translated, it gives CASSQGDSNSPLHF.